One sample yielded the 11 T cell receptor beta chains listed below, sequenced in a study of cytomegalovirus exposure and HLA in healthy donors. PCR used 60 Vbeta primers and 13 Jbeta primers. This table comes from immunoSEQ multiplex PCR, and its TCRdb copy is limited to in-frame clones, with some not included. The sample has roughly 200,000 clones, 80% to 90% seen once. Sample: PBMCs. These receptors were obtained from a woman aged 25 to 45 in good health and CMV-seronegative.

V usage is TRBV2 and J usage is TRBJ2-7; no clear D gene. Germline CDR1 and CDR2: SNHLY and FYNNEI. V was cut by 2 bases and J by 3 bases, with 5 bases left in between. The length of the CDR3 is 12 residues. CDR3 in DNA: TGTGCCAGCAGTGAACCCAGCTACGAGCAGTACTTC. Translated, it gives CASSEPSYEQYF.

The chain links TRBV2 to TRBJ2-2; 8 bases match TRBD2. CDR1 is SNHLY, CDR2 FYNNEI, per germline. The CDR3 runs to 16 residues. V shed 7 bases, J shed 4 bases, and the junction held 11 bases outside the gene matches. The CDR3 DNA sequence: TGTGCCAGCAACGACCAGAGCGCGGGGGGCACCGGGGAGCTGTTTTTT. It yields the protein CASNDQSAGGTGELFF.

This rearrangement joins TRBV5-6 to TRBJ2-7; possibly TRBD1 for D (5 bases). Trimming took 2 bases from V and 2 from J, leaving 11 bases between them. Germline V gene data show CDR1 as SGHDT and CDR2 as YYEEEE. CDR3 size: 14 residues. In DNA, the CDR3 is TGTGCCAGCAGCTTTCGACAGACACCCTACGAGCAGTACTTC. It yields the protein CASSFRQTPYEQYF.

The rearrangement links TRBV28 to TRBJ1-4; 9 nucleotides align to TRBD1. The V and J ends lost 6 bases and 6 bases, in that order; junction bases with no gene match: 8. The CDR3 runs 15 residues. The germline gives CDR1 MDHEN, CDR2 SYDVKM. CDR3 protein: CASRTTGGQDEKLFF. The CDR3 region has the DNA TGTGCCAGCAGGACAACAGGGGGCCAAGATGAAAAACTGTTTTTT.

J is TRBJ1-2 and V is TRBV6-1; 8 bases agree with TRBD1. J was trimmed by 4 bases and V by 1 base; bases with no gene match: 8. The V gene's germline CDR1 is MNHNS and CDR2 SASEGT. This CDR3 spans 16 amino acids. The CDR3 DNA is TGTGCCAGCAGTGAAGTCGGGACAGGATCCTTCTATGGCTACACCTTC. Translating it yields CASSEVGTGSFYGYTF.

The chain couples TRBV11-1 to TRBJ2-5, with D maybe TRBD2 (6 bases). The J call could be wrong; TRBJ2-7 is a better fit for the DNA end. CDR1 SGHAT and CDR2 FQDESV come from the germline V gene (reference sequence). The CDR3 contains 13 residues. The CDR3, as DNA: TGTGCCAGCAGCTGGGAGGAGGATTACGAGCAGTACTTC. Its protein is CASSWEEDYEQYF.

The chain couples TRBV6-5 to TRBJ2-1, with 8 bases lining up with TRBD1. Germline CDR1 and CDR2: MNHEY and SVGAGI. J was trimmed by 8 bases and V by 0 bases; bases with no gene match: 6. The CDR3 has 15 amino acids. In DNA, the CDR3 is TGTGCCAGCAGTTACTCGCTGACAGGGGCTGATGAGCAGTTCTTC. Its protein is CASSYSLTGADEQFF.

The CDR3 DNA reads TGTGCCATAGCAGACAGCATGAACACTGAAGCTTTCTTT. Translation gives CAIADSMNTEAFF. The chain recombines TRBV10-3 with TRBJ1-1; D perhaps matches TRBD1 (5 bases). CDR1 ENHRY and CDR2 SYGVKD come from the germline V gene. Trimming cost V 9 bases and J 0 bases, with 11 bases left between them. The CDR3 is 13 residues long.

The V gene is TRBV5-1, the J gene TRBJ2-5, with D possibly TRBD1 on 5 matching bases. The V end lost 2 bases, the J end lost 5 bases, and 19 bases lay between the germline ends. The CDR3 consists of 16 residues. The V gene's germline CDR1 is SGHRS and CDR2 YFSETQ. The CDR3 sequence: CASSLLGAPTQETQYF. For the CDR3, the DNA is TGCGCCAGCAGCTTACTTGGGGCGCCTACGCAGGAGACCCAGTACTTC.

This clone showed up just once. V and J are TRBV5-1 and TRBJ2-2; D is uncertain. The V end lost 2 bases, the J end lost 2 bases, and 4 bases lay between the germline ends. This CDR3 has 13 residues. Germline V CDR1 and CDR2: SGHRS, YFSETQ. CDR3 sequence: CASSFPNTGELFF. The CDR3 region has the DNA TGCGCCAGCAGCTTTCCAAACACCGGGGAGCTGTTTTTT.

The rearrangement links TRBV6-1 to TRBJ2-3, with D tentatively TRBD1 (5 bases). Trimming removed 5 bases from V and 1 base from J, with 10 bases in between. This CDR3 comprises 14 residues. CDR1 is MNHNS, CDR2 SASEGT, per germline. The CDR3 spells CASSTDRGTDTQYF. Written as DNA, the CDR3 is TGTGCCAGCAGTACCGACAGAGGCACAGATACGCAGTATTTT.